Each of the 8 T cell receptor beta chains below was sequenced from the same sample in a study of cytomegalovirus exposure and HLA in healthy donors. PCR amplification relied on 60 Vbeta primers (plus 13 Jbeta primers). Sequencing used immunoSEQ multiplex PCR; TCRdb keeps in-frame clones, though not all of them. This sample has about 76,000 clones; roughly 72% occur once, and the top ten carry 8.5% to 14%. The sequenced sample was PBMCs. All receptors come from a woman between 35 and 50 years old in good health and CMV-seropositive.

The J gene is TRBJ2-7, the V gene TRBV7-2; 9 nucleotides agree with TRBD2. Germline values: CDR1 SGHTA, CDR2 FQGNSA. The CDR3 is 15 residues long. Trimming removed 2 bases from V and 6 bases from J; junction bases left unmatched: 8. CDR3 amino acids: CASSLYRGGAGEQYF. CDR3 nucleotides: TGTGCCAGCAGCTTATACCGCGGGGGGGCTGGCGAGCAGTACTTC.

The J gene is TRBJ1-5, the V gene TRBV19, with a tentative D call TRBD1 (6 bases). CDR1 and CDR2 from the germline V gene are LNHDA and SQIVND (reference sequence). This CDR3 has 16 amino acids. Trimming removed 4 bases at V and 0 bases at J, with 13 bases between. This chain's CDR3 is CASSTATGHSNQPQHF. CDR3 nucleotide sequence: TGTGCCAGTAGTACAGCGACAGGTCATAGCAATCAGCCCCAGCATTTT.

This chain connects TRBV28 to TRBJ1-2; 9 bases line up with TRBD1. The CDR3 extends over 17 amino acids. V lost 1 base to trimming and J lost 5 bases; unmatched junction nucleotides: 11. The germline CDR1 and CDR2 sequences are MDHEN and SYDVKM. In nucleotides, the CDR3 is TGTGCCAGCAGTTTATCCCTTGGCTCCGGGACAGGGTATGGCTACACCTTC. Its protein product is CASSLSLGSGTGYGYTF.

Many counts were recorded for this clone. The chain has TRBV6-5 and TRBJ2-7, with D maybe TRBD2 (6 bases). Per germline, CDR1 MNHEY and CDR2 SVGAGI. The CDR3 is 15 amino acids. The V and J ends lost 2 bases and 1 base respectively, with 12 bases between them. The CDR3 bases are TGTGCCAGCAGTTACCGGAGGGATAATTCCTACGAGCAGTACTTC. Its translation is CASSYRRDNSYEQYF.

The rearrangement joins TRBV19 to TRBJ1-2; D uncertain. The ends were cut back, 5 bases at V and 3 bases at J, with 16 bases in the middle. The CDR3 spans 15 residues. Germline V gives CDR1 LNHDA, CDR2 SQIVND (reference sequence). CDR3 in amino acids: CASSAGFRGDYGYTF. CDR3 nucleotides: TGTGCCAGTAGTGCGGGCTTCAGAGGAGACTATGGCTACACCTTC.

The chain is built from TRBV9 and TRBJ2-1; a weak D match, TRBD2 (5 bases). Germline-derived CDR1 and CDR2 are SGDLS and YYNGEE. CDR3 size: 15 residues. The germline V and J ends were trimmed by 0 bases and 7 bases, with 14 bases remaining between them. CDR3 DNA sequence: TGTGCCAGCAGCGTAGCCGAGGCCAGAGGGAATGAGCAGTTCTTC. Protein: CASSVAEARGNEQFF. Complete variable domain (other parts from reference TRBV9 and TRBJ2-1): DSGVTQTPKHLITATGQRVTLRCSPRSGDLSVYWYQQSLDQGLQFLIQYYNGEERAKGNILERFSAQQFPDLHSELNLSSLELGDSALYFCASSVAEARGNEQFFGPGTRLTVL.

This chain uses TRBV19 with TRBJ1-5, with D possibly TRBD1 on 6 matching bases. The CDR3 runs 15 residues. Trimming took off 2 bases at V and 1 base at J, with 9 bases between the two ends. Per the germline V gene, CDR1 is LNHDA and CDR2 is SQIVND (reference sequence). CDR3 in amino acids: CASSISRGSNQPQHF. In nucleotides, the CDR3 is TGTGCCAGTAGTATATCGAGGGGGAGCAATCAGCCCCAGCATTTT. Full variable domain (missing parts from reference TRBV19 and TRBJ1-5): DGGITQSPKYLFRKEGQNVTLSCEQNLNHDAMYWYRQDPGQGLRLIYYSQIVNDFQKGDIAEGYSVSREKKESFPLTVTSAQKNPTAFYLCASSISRGSNQPQHFGDGTRLSIL.

The V call is TRBV12-5, the J call TRBJ1-5, with D hard to call. The germline CDR1 and CDR2 sequences are LGHNT and FRNRAP. V lost 3 bases, J lost 6 bases, and 9 bases lay in between. CDR3 length: 13 amino acids. Here the CDR3 DNA reads TGTGCTAGTGGTTTAGAGGATGGTCAGCCCCAGCATTTT. Translating it yields CASGLEDGQPQHF.